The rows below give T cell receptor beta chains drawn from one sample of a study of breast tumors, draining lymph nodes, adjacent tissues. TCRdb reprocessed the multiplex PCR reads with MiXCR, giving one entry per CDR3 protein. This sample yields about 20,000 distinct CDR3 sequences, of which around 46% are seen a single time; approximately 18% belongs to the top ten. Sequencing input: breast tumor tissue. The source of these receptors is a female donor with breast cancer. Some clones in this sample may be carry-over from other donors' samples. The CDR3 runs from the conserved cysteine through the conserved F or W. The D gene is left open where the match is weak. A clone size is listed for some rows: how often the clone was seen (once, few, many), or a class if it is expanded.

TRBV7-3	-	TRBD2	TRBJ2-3	TGTGCCAGCAGTCCAGGCCGACTAGCGGGTTCTAGCACAGATACGCAGTATTTT	CASSPGRLAGSSTDTQYF
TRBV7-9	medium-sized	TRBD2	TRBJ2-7	TGTGCCAGCAGCTCATATACGGGACTAGCGTACCACGAGCAGTACTTC	CASSSYTGLAYHEQYF
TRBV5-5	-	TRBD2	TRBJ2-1	TGTGCCAGCAGCCACGGTGAGGCACTAGCGGGTTACAATGAGCAGTTCTTC	CASSHGEALAGYNEQFF
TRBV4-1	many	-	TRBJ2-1	TGCGCCAGCAGCCAAACGCCGGGCGCGGGCTACAATGAGCAGTTCTTC	CASSQTPGAGYNEQFF
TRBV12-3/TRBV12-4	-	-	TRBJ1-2	TGTGCCAGCAGTTTATCGGGGGGTGGCTACACCTTC	CASSLSGGGYTF
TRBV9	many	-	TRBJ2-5	TGTGCCAGCAGCGTAGCGGGAGACCCCCAAGAGACCCAGTACTTC	CASSVAGDPQETQYF
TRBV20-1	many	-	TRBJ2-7	TGCAGTGCTAGAGATCCCCGCTCCTACGAGCAGTACTTC	CSARDPRSYEQYF
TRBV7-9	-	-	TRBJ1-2	TGTGCCAGCAGCTTAGCGGCGCCGGGGTACGGCTACACCTTC	CASSLAAPGYGYTF
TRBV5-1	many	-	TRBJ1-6	TGCGCCAGCAGCTTGGATAACGGGTCACCCCTCCACTTT	CASSLDNGSPLHF
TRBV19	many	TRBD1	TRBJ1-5	TGTGCCAGTAGTCACGGGACAGGCTGGGATCAGCCCCAGCATTTT	CASSHGTGWDQPQHF
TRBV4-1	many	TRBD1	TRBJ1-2	TGCGCCAGCAGCCAAGATGGGACAGGGCACTATGGCTACACCTTC	CASSQDGTGHYGYTF
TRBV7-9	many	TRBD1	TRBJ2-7	TGTGCCAGCAGCGGGACAGCATTCCCCTACGAGCAGTACTTC	CASSGTAFPYEQYF
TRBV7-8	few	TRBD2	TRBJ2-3	TGTGCCAGCAGCTTATTGGCGGGAGGGCCAGGAGATACGCAGTATTTT	CASSLLAGGPGDTQYF
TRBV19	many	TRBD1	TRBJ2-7	TGTGCCAGTAGTAGGGTTCCGGGACAGGGGGCCGACGAGCAGTACTTC	CASSRVPGQGADEQYF
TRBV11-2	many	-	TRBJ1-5	TGTGCCAGCAGCTTGGGGGTCAATCAGCCCCAGCATTTT	CASSLGVNQPQHF
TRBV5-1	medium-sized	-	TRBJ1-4	TGCGCCAGCAGCGCCCTAGTGGGGTCTAATGAAAAACTGTTTTTT	CASSALVGSNEKLFF
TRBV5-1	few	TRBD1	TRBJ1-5	TGCGCCAGCAGCTTGGCCCCCGGGACAGTTAATCAGCCCCAGCATTTT	CASSLAPGTVNQPQHF
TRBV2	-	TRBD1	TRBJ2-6	TGTGCCAGACAGGGGGCTTACTCTGGGGCCAACGTCCTGACTTTC	CARQGAYSGANVLTF
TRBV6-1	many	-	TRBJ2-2	TGTGCCAGCAGTGAAAGGCAGGGGGAGCTGTTTTTT	CASSERQGELFF
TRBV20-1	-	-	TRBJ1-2	TGCAGTGCCCCCGGGACGGCTTCTAACTATGGCTACACCTTC	CSAPGTASNYGYTF
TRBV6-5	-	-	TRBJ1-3	TGTGCCAGCAGCTATAAACAGGGAGCTGGAAACACCATATATTTT	CASSYKQGAGNTIYF
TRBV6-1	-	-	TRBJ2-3	TGTGCCAGCAGTGAAGCGGTGGGGCTGGGACCAGATACGCAGTATTTT	CASSEAVGLGPDTQYF
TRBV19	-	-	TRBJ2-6	TGTGCCAGTTCAGGGGCTGGGGCCAACGTCCTGACTTTC	CASSGAGANVLTF
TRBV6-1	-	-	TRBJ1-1	TGTGCCAGCAGTGTACGGACAGCCGAAGCTTTCTTT	CASSVRTAEAFF
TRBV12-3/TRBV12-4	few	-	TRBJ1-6	TGTGCCAGCAGTTTAAGGGAATCACCCCTCCACTTT	CASSLRESPLHF
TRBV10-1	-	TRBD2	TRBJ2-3	TGCGCCAGCAGTGTCACTAGCGGCAATGAGCAGTATTTT	CASSVTSGNEQYF
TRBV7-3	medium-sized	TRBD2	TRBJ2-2	TGTGCCAGCAGCTCGGGACTAGGGGACACCGGGGAGCTGTTTTTT	CASSSGLGDTGELFF